Listed here is a single T cell receptor (beta chain). Its antigen is unknown. Between the trimmed V and J ends, which lost 4 bases and 0 bases, there was a span of 11 bases. CDR3 length equals 14 residues. Germline values: CDR1 SGHRS, CDR2 YFSETQ. Adult Caucasians living in Nashville, Tennessee made up all of the donors. The entry originates in a study of shared clonotypes between healthy human individuals. Clones were read by immunoSEQ multiplex PCR, and TCRdb kept only the in-frame ones, dropping some. The sample lists roughly 320,000 clones, 87% seen once, with about 17% in the top ten. Study results and limitations: Non-shared clonotypes showed lower generation probabilities than clonotypes common to all four donors.

The receptor comes from a man between 18 and 35 years old in good health. The chain couples TRBV5-1 to TRBJ2-7; perhaps TRBD2 as D (5 bases). The sample was memory CD8+ T cells sorted from blood. Subset here: CD45RO+ cells pooled with CCR7-negative TemRA cells. CDR3 DNA: TGCGCCAGCAGCCCTTTACGGGACTCCTACGAGCAGTACTTC. It translates to CASSPLRDSYEQYF. Based on the CDR3 plus reference TRBV5-1 and TRBJ2-7, the full variable domain is KAGVTQTPRYLIKTRGQQVTLSCSPISGHRSVSWYQQTPGQGLQFLFEYFSETQRNKGNFPGRFSGRQFSNSRSEMNVSTLELGDSALYLCASSPLRDSYEQYFGPGTRLTVT.